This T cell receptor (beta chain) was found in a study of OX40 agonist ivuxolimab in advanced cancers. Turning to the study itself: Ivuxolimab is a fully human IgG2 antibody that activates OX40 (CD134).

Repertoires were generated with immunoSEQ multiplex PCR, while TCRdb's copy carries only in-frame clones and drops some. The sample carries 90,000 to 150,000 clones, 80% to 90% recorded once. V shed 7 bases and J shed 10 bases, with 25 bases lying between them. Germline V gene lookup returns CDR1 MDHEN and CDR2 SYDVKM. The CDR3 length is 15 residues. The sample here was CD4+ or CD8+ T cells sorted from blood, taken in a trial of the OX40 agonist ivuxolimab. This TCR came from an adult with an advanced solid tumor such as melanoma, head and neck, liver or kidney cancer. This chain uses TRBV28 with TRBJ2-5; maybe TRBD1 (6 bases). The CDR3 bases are TGTGCCAGCATCCCTTCCGGTAGGGGACAATGGTACCAGTACTTC. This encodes CASIPSGRGQWYQYF.